This note documents a single T cell receptor (beta chain) sequence. Data came from immunoSEQ multiplex PCR; TCRdb stores just in-frame clones and leaves some out. The profile covers under 110,000 clones, with roughly 84% appearing a single time and more than 1.2% taken by the ten largest. These data are taken from a study of T cell responses to AZD1222 COVID-19 vaccine. This receptor was obtained from an adult in good health. Sequenced material: peripheral blood, taken on day 0 of AZD1222 vaccination.

The CDR3 region is CASSMSRDQPQHF. Here the CDR3 DNA reads TGTGCCAGTAGTATGTCCAGGGATCAGCCCCAGCATTTT. The V and J genes are TRBV19 and TRBJ1-5; D is perhaps TRBD1 (5 bases). The CDR3 covers 13 residues. Trimming pared 3 bases from V and 5 bases from J, leaving 8 bases between. Per germline, CDR1 LNHDA and CDR2 SQIVND (reference sequence).